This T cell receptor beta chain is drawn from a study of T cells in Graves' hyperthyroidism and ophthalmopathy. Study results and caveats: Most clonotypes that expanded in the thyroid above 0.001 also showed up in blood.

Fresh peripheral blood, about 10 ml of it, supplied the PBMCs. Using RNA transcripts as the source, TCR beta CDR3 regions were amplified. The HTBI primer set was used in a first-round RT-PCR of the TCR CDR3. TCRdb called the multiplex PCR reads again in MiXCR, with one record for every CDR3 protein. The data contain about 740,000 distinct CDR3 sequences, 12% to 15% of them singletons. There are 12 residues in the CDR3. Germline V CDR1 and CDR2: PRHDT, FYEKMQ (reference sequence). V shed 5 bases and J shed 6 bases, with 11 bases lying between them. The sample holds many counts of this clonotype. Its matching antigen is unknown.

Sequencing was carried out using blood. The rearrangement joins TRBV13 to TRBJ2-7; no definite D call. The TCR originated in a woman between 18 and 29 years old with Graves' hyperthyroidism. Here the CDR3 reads CASSPRGSEQYF. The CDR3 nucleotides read TGTGCCAGCAGCCCGCGTGGATCCGAGCAGTACTTC.